These 10 T cell receptor beta chains were all obtained from the same sample, sequenced in a study of blood T cell repertoires in COVID-19. TCRdb keeps only in-frame clones here, not all; method: immunoSEQ multiplex PCR. The table has roughly 140,000 clones, around 80% seen once; the top ten hold about 1.8%. Sequencing was carried out using peripheral blood. The receptor source for this set is a woman in her sixties with acute or convalescent COVID-19.

This clone is a singleton in its sample. The CDR3 loop is CASSYGAGGQIEQYF. Written as DNA, the CDR3 is TGTGCCAGCAGTTACGGGGCGGGAGGTCAAATCGAGCAGTACTTC. The V and J genes are TRBV6-6 and TRBJ2-7; TRBD2 matches at 8 bases. The junction had 9 bases not matched to a gene; V was cut back by 2 bases and J by 6 bases. Germline-derived CDR1 and CDR2 are MNHNY and SVGAGI (reference sequence). CDR3 length: 15 amino acids.

V gene TRBV18 combines with J gene TRBJ2-1; no clear D. CDR1 KGHSH and CDR2 LQKENI come from the germline V gene. Between the trimmed V and J ends, which lost 2 bases and 8 bases, there was a span of 7 bases. This CDR3 has 12 amino acids. For the CDR3, the DNA is TGTGCCAGCTCACCATACGAGGATGAGCAGTTCTTC. It yields the protein CASSPYEDEQFF.

The rearrangement uses TRBV30 and TRBJ1-5, with TRBD1 identical over 8 bases. CDR1 and CDR2 (germline): GTSNPN, SVGIG (reference sequence). This CDR3 comprises 13 residues. Trimming cost V 0 bases and J 5 bases; bases outside gene matches: 0. The CDR3 nucleotides are TGTGCCTGGAGTGTACAGGGGGATCAGCCCCAGCATTTT. This codes for CAWSVQGDQPQHF.

The chain employs TRBV6-5 and TRBJ2-1, with 13 nucleotides matching TRBD2. The CDR3 is 15 residues long. Germline loops: CDR1 MNHEY, CDR2 SVGAGI. V lost 6 bases and J lost 8; bases outside the gene matches: 7. CDR3 DNA: TGTGCCAGCAGCGAGGGACTAGCGGGATCCGATGAGCAGTTCTTC. Protein product: CASSEGLAGSDEQFF.

This chain uses TRBV6-5 with TRBJ2-7; D remains ambiguous. Germline-derived CDR1 and CDR2 are MNHEY and SVGAGI. V was shortened by 2 bases and J by 2 bases, with 13 bases between the two germline ends. There are 15 residues in the CDR3. The CDR3, as DNA: TGTGCCAGCAGTTACGTCCCAGGTTTGACCTACGAGCAGTACTTC. It specifies CASSYVPGLTYEQYF.

V usage is TRBV27 and J usage is TRBJ2-3; 7 bases are a match to TRBD2. The ends lost 6 bases at V and 0 bases at J; junction bases unmatched: 9. CDR1 and CDR2 from the germline V gene are MNHEY and SMNVEV (reference sequence). There are 16 residues in the CDR3. For the CDR3, the DNA is TGTGCCAGCAGCCGGTGGGGGGGGACTAGCACAGATACGCAGTATTTT. It specifies CASSRWGGTSTDTQYF.

The V call is TRBV6-5, the J call TRBJ1-1, with D possibly matching TRBD1 (5 bases). The CDR3 totals 14 residues. CDR1 MNHEY and CDR2 SVGAGI come from the germline V gene. V gave up 6 bases and J gave up 4 bases, with 15 bases separating them. CDR3 sequence reads: CASRRGRGITEAFF. As DNA, the CDR3 is TGTGCCAGCAGGCGCGGGCGGGGGATCACTGAAGCTTTCTTT.

The gene calls are TRBV3-1 (or the pseudogene TRBV3-2) and TRBJ2-1; TRBD2 matches 7 bases. The CDR3 has 15 residues. Germline CDR1 and CDR2: LGHDT and YNNKEL (reference sequence). With 1 base clipped from V and 8 bases from J, the junction kept 8 bases outside the gene matches. The CDR3 DNA reads as TGTGCCAGCAGCCAAGGTGGGAGGGCCTTCGATGAGCAGTTCTTC. Its translation: CASSQGGRAFDEQFF.

V and J are TRBV27 and TRBJ2-7, with 8 nucleotides matching TRBD2. Germline loops: CDR1 MNHEY, CDR2 SMNVEV (reference sequence). V lost 6 bases to trimming and J lost 1 base; unmatched junction nucleotides: 2. This CDR3 has 13 residues. The CDR3 coding sequence is TGTGCCAGCAGCGGGAGGGCTTCCTACGAGCAGTACTTC. Protein product: CASSGRASYEQYF.

The rearrangement uses TRBV5-6 and TRBJ2-7; TRBD1 aligns across 8 bases. The CDR3 is 12 residues long. Germline CDR1 is SGHDT and CDR2 is YYEEEE. The V gene end was trimmed by 7 bases and the J gene end by 7 bases; junction bases not matched to a gene: 7. The chain's CDR3 is CASARQGWEQYF. The CDR3 DNA follows: TGTGCCAGCGCCAGACAGGGGTGGGAGCAGTACTTC.